Listed here are 17 T cell receptor beta chains from one sample, sequenced in a study of multiple sclerosis patients with progressive multifocal leukoencephalopathy (dated by TCRdb to between 2017 and 2020). What this sample's time point label stands for: before natalizumab initiation. The library was prepared using the immunoSEQ multiplex PCR assay. The table comes from immuneACCESS by way of TCRdb, which keeps in-frame sequences with V and J called. Part of the clones is missing from these tables; in studies checked, under half for an unresolved V gene and the rest for unknown reasons. The sample table contains 30,000 or so clones; only one count was recorded for about nine tenths of them. Roughly 1.5% of the sample is in the top ten clones. Sequencing input: PBMCs. All receptors come from a human donor with multiple sclerosis.

V gene TRBV29-1 combines with J gene TRBJ2-3; possible D gene TRBD2, 6 bases. The CDR3 is 14 amino acids. Germline CDR1 reads SQVTM; CDR2 reads ANQGSEA. The CDR3 DNA reads TGCACCTCCCTTGGCGGGGTAGACACAGATACGCAGTATTTT. Encoded protein: CTSLGGVDTDTQYF.

The genes are TRBV5-6 and TRBJ2-7; D is uncertain. Per germline, CDR1 SGHDT and CDR2 YYEEEE. V was shortened by 4 bases and J by 0 bases, with 20 bases between the two germline ends. The CDR3 is 17 amino acids. As DNA, the CDR3 is TGTGCCAGCAGCCCTGCACCAGTGCGGTCGAGCTCCTACGAGCAGTACTTC. Translated: CASSPAPVRSSSYEQYF. Using reference TRBV5-6 and TRBJ2-7 for the parts outside the CDR3, the full variable domain is DAGVTQSPTHLIKTRGQQVTLRCSPKSGHDTVSWYQQALGQGPQFIFQYYEEEERQRGNFPDRFSGHQFPNYSSELNVNALLLGDSALYLCASSPAPVRSSSYEQYFGPGTRLTVT.

This clone is a singleton in its sample. The chain couples TRBV11-3 to TRBJ1-1, with D tentatively TRBD1 (5 bases). Trimming stripped 5 bases from V and 0 bases from J, with 10 bases between. In germline, CDR1 is SGHNT, CDR2 YENEEA. The CDR3 is 14 residues long. CDR3 nucleotide sequence: TGTGCCAGCAGCCCAGGGCGGTTGAACACTGAAGCTTTCTTT. It encodes CASSPGRLNTEAFF.

This clone appeared once. This chain links TRBV7-2 with TRBJ2-1; TRBD2 matches at 11 bases. Germline CDR1 and CDR2: SGHTA and FQGNSA. J lost 9 bases, V lost 0 bases, and 1 base had no gene match. The CDR3 length is 14 residues. In DNA form, the CDR3 reads TGTGCCAGCAGCTTAGCCCTAGCGGGAGGTGAGCAGTTCTTC. Its translation is CASSLALAGGEQFF.

The DNA for the CDR3 is TGTGCCAGCAGCTTAGTTGGCAGTTACAATGAGCAGTTCTTC. It yields the protein CASSLVGSYNEQFF. J is TRBJ2-1 and V is TRBV7-6; D not certain. This CDR3 is built from 14 residues. Germline CDR1 reads SGHVS; CDR2 reads FNYEAQ. V dropped 1 base and J dropped 4 bases, with 8 bases sitting between them.

The chain couples TRBV27 to TRBJ2-5; D might be TRBD2 (7 bases). This CDR3 spans 15 amino acids. Germline V lookup: CDR1 MNHEY, CDR2 SMNVEV (reference sequence). Trimming took 3 bases from V and 1 from J, leaving 12 bases between them. CDR3 region: CASSFGGQGQETQYF. The CDR3, as DNA: TGTGCCAGCAGTTTCGGGGGGCAGGGCCAAGAGACCCAGTACTTC.

The chain recombines TRBV5-6 with TRBJ1-2; D unresolved. Germline V CDR1 and CDR2: SGHDT, YYEEEE. V dropped 0 bases and J dropped 2 bases, with 14 bases sitting between them. The CDR3 has 16 amino acids. CDR3 loop: CASSLGEVRPNYGYTF. For the CDR3, the DNA is TGTGCCAGCAGCTTGGGGGAGGTTAGACCAAACTATGGCTACACCTTC.

V gene TRBV6-6 combines with J gene TRBJ2-5, with D possibly being TRBD1 or TRBD2 (5 bases each). Matching the DNA end better, TRBJ2-7 makes the J call doubtful. From germline, CDR1 is MNHNY and CDR2 SVGAGI (reference sequence). This CDR3 region has 15 residues. Here the CDR3 DNA reads TGTGCCAGCACCGAGGGACCGCCAAGCTCCTACGAGCAGTACTTC. Translating gives CASTEGPPSSYEQYF.

V usage is TRBV29-1 and J usage is TRBJ2-7; 7 bases match TRBD1. Germline loops: CDR1 SQVTM, CDR2 ANQGSEA. CDR3 length: 11 amino acids. V lost 6 bases and J lost 3; bases outside the gene matches: 2. The CDR3 nucleotides read TGCAGCGTGGGACAGAGCTACGAGCAGTACTTC. Translation: CSVGQSYEQYF.

This clone appeared a single time. This chain links TRBV29-1 with TRBJ1-4, with unresolved D. Looked up from germline, CDR1 is SQVTM and CDR2 is ANQGSEA. V was trimmed by 4 bases and J by 8 bases, leaving 17 bases between them. CDR3 length: 14 amino acids. CDR3 DNA: TGCAGCGTTGTTCGGGATGCCTCGGGAGAAAAACTGTTTTTT. This translates into CSVVRDASGEKLFF. Using reference TRBV29-1 and TRBJ1-4 for the parts outside the CDR3, the full variable domain is SAVISQKPSRDICQRGTSLTIQCQVDSQVTMMFWYRQQPGQSLTLIATANQGSEATYESGFVIDKFPISRPNLTFSTLTVSNMSPEDSSIYLCSVVRDASGEKLFFGSGTQLSVL.

This chain uses TRBV6-5 with TRBJ2-5, with 10 bases that match TRBD2. TRBJ2-7 explains the end of the DNA better; the J call may be wrong. The CDR3 totals 15 residues. CDR1 MNHEY and CDR2 SVGAGI come from the germline V gene. CDR3 sequence: CASSYSLAGNYEQYF. CDR3 bases: TGTGCCAGCAGTTACTCACTAGCGGGGAACTACGAGCAGTACTTC.

The chain combines TRBV2 with TRBJ1-1; the D is unclear. CDR3 size: 12 residues. Per the germline V gene, CDR1 is SNHLY and CDR2 is FYNNEI. V gave up 2 bases and J gave up 0 bases, with 1 base separating them. The CDR3 loop is CASSEMNTEAFF. The CDR3 coding sequence is TGTGCCAGCAGTGAAATGAACACTGAAGCTTTCTTT.

This rearrangement joins TRBV7-9 to TRBJ2-3, with TRBD1 matching over 7 bases. V dropped 4 bases and J dropped 1; count of bases not matched to a gene: 5. Germline CDR1 is SEHNR and CDR2 is FQNEAQ (reference sequence). The CDR3 has 15 residues. CDR3 sequence: CASSSAQGGTDTQYF. The CDR3, as DNA: TGTGCCAGCAGCTCCGCTCAGGGGGGCACAGATACGCAGTATTTT.

The chain combines TRBV28 with TRBJ1-5; D unresolved. Looked up from germline, CDR1 is MDHEN and CDR2 is SYDVKM. V lost 5 bases to trimming and J lost 5 bases, with 7 bases between them. The CDR3 is made up of 12 amino acids. The CDR3 region has the DNA TGTGCCAGCAGTCCGGTGTATCAGCCCCAGCATTTT. It yields the protein CASSPVYQPQHF.

The chain joins TRBV7-3 to TRBJ2-3; TRBD1 aligns across 7 bases. Losses at the gene ends were 6 bases for V and 4 bases for J; bases not matched to a gene: 13. Germline V gene lookup returns CDR1 SGHTA and CDR2 FQGTGA. The CDR3 length is 16 residues. In nucleotides, the CDR3 is TGTGCCAGCAGTTCGATGGGACAGAGTCGGCCAGATACGCAGTATTTT. Protein sequence: CASSSMGQSRPDTQYF.

The V call is TRBV4-3, the J call TRBJ2-1; D unresolved. V was clipped by 2 bases and J by 6 bases, with 8 bases between them. Germline V CDR1 and CDR2: LGHNA, YSLEER. The CDR3 totals 13 residues. The DNA of the CDR3 is TGCGCCAGCAGCCAACCCGGGTCCAATGAGCAGTTCTTC. Amino acid sequence: CASSQPGSNEQFF.

CDR3 nucleotide sequence: TGTGCCAGCAGCGGGAGACAGGGGCCCTTTTGGGGGGCCAACGTCCTGACTTTC. Amino acids: CASSGRQGPFWGANVLTF. V usage is TRBV9 and J usage is TRBJ2-6, with 8 nucleotides matching TRBD1. The CDR3 has 18 residues. The V gene end was trimmed by 3 bases and the J gene end by 4 bases; junction bases not matched to a gene: 12. The V gene's germline CDR1 is SGDLS and CDR2 YYNGEE.